Listed below are T cell receptor beta chains from one sample, sequenced in a study of T cells after yellow fever vaccination. TCRdb fed the 5' RACE reads into MiXCR, producing one record per CDR3 protein. The sample shows 310,000 or so distinct CDR3 sequences, around 6.8% of them seen only once. Sequencing used PBMCs, obtained about 49 days after the first yellow fever vaccination. Every receptor here comes from a man aged 18 to 30 who received the YFV17D yellow fever vaccine. The CDR3 runs from the conserved cysteine through the conserved F or W. A D gene is named only where the DNA matches it firmly. Part of the rows lack a size; the others show once, few, many or a class for expanded clones.

len,v_gene,d_gene,abundance,j_gene,CDR3nt,CDR3aa
17,TRBV5-4,-,few,TRBJ2-4,TGTGCCAGCAGCTTGGTGATGCGGGTAGCAGCCAAAAACATTCAGTACTTC,CASSLVMRVAAKNIQYF
14,TRBV5-1,TRBD1,many,TRBJ2-7,TGCGCCAGCAGCTTGGACGGACAGGGCTACGAGCAGTACTTC,CASSLDGQGYEQYF
16,TRBV7-9,TRBD2,-,TRBJ2-1,TGTGCCAGCAGCCCTATTCTAGCGGGGGGGCCGTACGAGCAGTTCTTC,CASSPILAGGPYEQFF
17,TRBV7-3,TRBD2,many,TRBJ2-1,TGTGCCAGCAGCTTAATGGCTAGCGGGGGGGAAGGCAATGAGCAGTTCTTC,CASSLMASGGEGNEQFF
13,TRBV12-3/TRBV12-4,TRBD2,few,TRBJ2-3,TGTGCCAGCAGTGCCGCTAGCGGGGGGACGCAGTATTTT,CASSAASGGTQYF
16,TRBV6-2/TRBV6-3,TRBD1,-,TRBJ2-7,TGTGCCAGCAGTACGCTGGGACAGGGGGCGGTCTACGAGCAGTACTTC,CASSTLGQGAVYEQYF
15,TRBV12-3/TRBV12-4,-,many,TRBJ1-5,TGTGCCAGCAGTTTAGGGGGGGGTAGCAATCAGCCCCAGCATTTT,CASSLGGGSNQPQHF
17,TRBV5-1,TRBD2,-,TRBJ2-1,TGCGCCAGCAGCTCGTCAGCGGGGGGAAGCTCCTACAATGAGCAGTTCTTC,CASSSSAGGSSYNEQFF
15,TRBV12-3/TRBV12-4,-,-,TRBJ1-2,TGTGCCAGCAGCCCCGGGGAGGGAACTAACTATGGCTACACCTTC,CASSPGEGTNYGYTF
14,TRBV27,TRBD1,few,TRBJ1-2,TGTGTCACAGCAGCCCTAGGACAGGGTTACGGCTACACCTTC,CVTAALGQGYGYTF
17,TRBV4-1,TRBD2,few,TRBJ2-1,TGCGCCAGCAGCCAGGGACTAGCGGGGGGATCCTACAATGAGCAGTTCTTC,CASSQGLAGGSYNEQFF
14,TRBV7-2,-,many,TRBJ1-4,TGTGCCAGCAGGCCGGGACATGTAACGGACAAACTGTTTTTT,CASRPGHVTDKLFF
13,TRBV6-4,-,-,TRBJ1-6,TGTGCCAGCAGTGAGACAGTTGGTTCACCCCTCCACTTT,CASSETVGSPLHF
15,TRBV7-2,-,few,TRBJ1-1,TGTGCCAGCAGCTTCCGAGGGGGTACGAACACTGAAGCTTTCTTT,CASSFRGGTNTEAFF
15,TRBV4-1,TRBD1,many,TRBJ2-3,TGCGCCAGCAGCCAAGATGACAGGGGCACAGATACGCAGTATTTT,CASSQDDRGTDTQYF
17,TRBV20-1,TRBD2,-,TRBJ2-2,TGCAGTGCTAGAAAGCCGGGACTAGCGGCGAACACCGGGGAGCTGTTTTTT,CSARKPGLAANTGELFF
16,TRBV28,TRBD1,-,TRBJ2-1,TGTGCCAGCTCAGTCGGCGGGACAGGGGGTATTAATGAGCAGTTCTTC,CASSVGGTGGINEQFF
16,TRBV9,TRBD1,few,TRBJ1-6,TGTGCCAGCAGCGCGACAGGGGGAAGTGATAATTCACCCCTCCACTTT,CASSATGGSDNSPLHF
13,TRBV20-1,TRBD1,few,TRBJ1-2,TGCAGTGCCGTTCAGGGACAGGGGTATGGCTACACCTTC,CSAVQGQGYGYTF
15,TRBV12-3/TRBV12-4,-,-,TRBJ2-3,TGTGCCAGCAGTGGTACTAGGCGGGACACTGATACGCAGTATTTT,CASSGTRRDTDTQYF
16,TRBV10-2,TRBD2,few,TRBJ2-7,TGCGCCAGCAGTGCGTCCCCCTCGGGACTAGTAGGCGAGCAGTACTTC,CASSASPSGLVGEQYF
13,TRBV20-1,-,many,TRBJ1-5,TGCAGTGCCCGGGGACCGTCCATGGGACCCCAGCATTTT,CSARGPSMGPQHF
14,TRBV7-8,-,few,TRBJ2-4,TGTGCCAGCAGCCGCGGGACCTTTGAAAACATTCAGTACTTC,CASSRGTFENIQYF
13,TRBV9,-,many,TRBJ2-5,TGTGCCAGCAGCAGAACACAGCAAGAGACCCAGTACTTC,CASSRTQQETQYF
15,TRBV20-1,-,-,TRBJ2-1,TGCAGTGCTATAGAAGTGAGGGCGGCGGCTAATGAGCAGTTCTTC,CSAIEVRAAANEQFF
14,TRBV7-9,-,few,TRBJ2-5,TGTGCCAGCAGCCAAGGGGGAGGCTTGGAGACCCAGTACTTC,CASSQGGGLETQYF
14,TRBV5-1,-,-,TRBJ1-1,TGCGCCAGCAGCTCCCCCCCTCCGAACACTGAAGCTTTCTTT,CASSSPPPNTEAFF
15,TRBV7-9,-,-,TRBJ2-3,TGTGCCAGCAGCCGCACCGTCGTGGGCCCCTATACGCAGTATTTT,CASSRTVVGPYTQYF
16,TRBV18,-,-,TRBJ2-7,TGTGCCAGCTCAACGTTTCCAGGGGATGTTGCCTACGAGCAGTACTTC,CASSTFPGDVAYEQYF
11,TRBV12-5,-,few,TRBJ2-7,TGTGCTAGTGGTTCCCTCCGGGAGCAGTACTTC,CASGSLREQYF
11,TRBV12-1,-,many,TRBJ1-1,TGTGCCAGCAGCTTTGCCACTGAAGCTTTCTTT,CASSFATEAFF
14,TRBV29-1,TRBD1,few,TRBJ1-1,TGCAGCGCCAGGACAGGGGGCAGCAACACTGAAGCTTTCTTT,CSARTGGSNTEAFF
13,TRBV4-2,-,few,TRBJ2-3,TGTGCCAGCAGCCAATATACCGGGGAAACGGGGAATTTT,CASSQYTGETGNF
14,TRBV12-3/TRBV12-4,TRBD2,-,TRBJ2-5,TGTGCCAGCCGGACTAGCGGTCTTGAAGAGACCCAGTACTTC,CASRTSGLEETQYF
15,TRBV6-1,TRBD2,few,TRBJ2-2,TGTGCCGCAGGACTAGCGGGGGGGCCTAACGGGGAGCTGTTTTTT,CAAGLAGGPNGELFF
14,TRBV9,-,-,TRBJ1-5,TGTGCCAGCAGCGTGGGAGTCGGCAATCAGCCCCAGCATTTT,CASSVGVGNQPQHF
19,TRBV18,TRBD1,-,TRBJ1-2,TGTGCCAGCTCACCAATGTTCCGGGACAGGGGGCACTACGGCTATGGCTACACCTTC,CASSPMFRDRGHYGYGYTF
13,TRBV7-3,-,few,TRBJ2-5,TGTGCCAGCAGTCCGAGGGATCGGGAGACCCAGTACTTC,CASSPRDRETQYF
14,TRBV5-1,TRBD2,many,TRBJ2-1,TGCGCCAGCAGCTTTGGGCGGGGGGACAATGAGCAGTTCTTC,CASSFGRGDNEQFF
15,TRBV7-3,TRBD2,few,TRBJ2-2,TGTGCCAGCCGCCCGCTAGCGGGGGACACCGGGGAGCTGTTTTTT,CASRPLAGDTGELFF
14,TRBV5-1,-,few,TRBJ1-1,TGCGCCAGCGGGCCCTGGGGGGGTAACACTGAAGCTTTCTTT,CASGPWGGNTEAFF
17,TRBV9,-,-,TRBJ1-5,TGTGCCAGCAGCGTAGGTTTGAGGAACAGGGTCGGGCAGCCCCAGCATTTT,CASSVGLRNRVGQPQHF
15,TRBV7-2,TRBD2,-,TRBJ2-5,TGTGCCAGCAGCTTACTAGCGGGGGTATGGGAGACCCAGTACTTC,CASSLLAGVWETQYF
14,TRBV6-2/TRBV6-3,-,many,TRBJ2-3,TGTGCCAGCAGTCAGGGGCCCGACACAGATACGCAGTATTTT,CASSQGPDTDTQYF